Sequencing of this TCR beta chain was carried out in a study of identical twins. Study-wide results and limits: For out-of-frame alpha sequences shared by twins, low generation probability was in excess.

TCRdb itself ran the 5' RACE reads through MiXCR, one entry per CDR3 protein. The sample contains hundreds of thousands of distinct CDR3 sequences, about 8.9% of which appear only once. Deletions cut 4 bases from V and 8 bases from J, with 12 bases between. The CDR3 has 13 amino acids. Germline V CDR1 and CDR2: MNHEY, SVGAGI. Comments on this clonotype: Its antigen is not known.

The same data also contributed to another study, on yellow fever vaccine responses in identical twins.

This TCR came from a woman between 18 and 29 years old in good health. Material: memory (CD45RO+) T cells sorted from blood. The chain combines TRBV6-5 with TRBJ2-4, with D perhaps matching TRBD1 (5 bases). CDR3 residues: CASSSGRHHIQYF. CDR3 bases: TGTGCCAGCAGTTCAGGGCGCCATCACATTCAGTACTTC.